This T cell receptor beta chain was sequenced in a study of T cells in Graves' hyperthyroidism and ophthalmopathy. Researchers amplified the TCR beta CDR3 regions from RNA transcripts. The HTBI primer set served for first-round RT-PCR of the TCR CDR3. MiXCR, run by TCRdb on the multiplex PCR reads, gives a single entry per CDR3 protein. The sample yields around 580,000 distinct CDR3 sequences, about a sixth seen once. The germline gives CDR1 DFQATT, CDR2 SNEGSKA (reference sequence). V lost 3 bases and J lost 2, with 7 bases in between. This CDR3 contains 12 residues. The source material was blood. The chain employs TRBV20-1 and TRBJ2-5; D remains ambiguous. The sequence was collected from a woman younger than 35 with Graves' hyperthyroidism. CDR3 amino acids: CSASGSQETQYF. Written as DNA, the CDR3 is TGCAGTGCTAGTGGCAGTCAAGAGACCCAGTACTTC.